Presented here are 6 T cell receptor beta chains from one specimen sequenced in a study of T cell responses to AZD1222 COVID-19 vaccine. TCRdb's copy holds only in-frame clones and misses some; the assay was immunoSEQ multiplex PCR. Among 150,000 to 200,000 clones, approximately 86% were seen once, and the ten largest hold under 14%. Source: peripheral blood, taken 28 days after the second AZD1222 dose. These receptors were obtained from an adult who received the AZD1222 COVID-19 vaccine.

DNA of the CDR3: TGTGCCAGCAGCCCATCCACTAGCGGGGGGCAAGAGACCCAGTACTTC. Translation: CASSPSTSGGQETQYF. The rearrangement uses TRBV28 and TRBJ2-5, with 12 bases aligning to TRBD2. The CDR3 loop spans 16 amino acids. The germline CDR1 and CDR2 sequences are MDHEN and SYDVKM. With V trimmed by 6 bases and J by 2 bases, 7 bases remained unmatched.

The V call is TRBV6-1, the J call TRBJ1-1; D is unresolved. The CDR3 spans 14 residues. CDR1 and CDR2 (germline): MNHNS, SASEGT. Trimming took 0 bases from V and 1 from J, leaving 6 bases between them. The CDR3 loop is CASSEAPGNTEAFF. The CDR3 DNA reads as TGTGCCAGCAGTGAAGCTCCGGGGAACACTGAAGCTTTCTTT.

This clone was observed once. The rearrangement links TRBV30 to TRBJ1-2; TRBD1 matches at 10 bases. Germline assignment: CDR1 GTSNPN and CDR2 SVGIG (reference sequence). V lost 2 bases, J lost 7 bases, and 13 bases stayed unmatched. The CDR3 extends over 16 amino acids. CDR3 region: CAWSLGQGVSGSGYTF. In DNA, the CDR3 is TGTGCCTGGAGTTTAGGACAGGGGGTTTCTGGCTCTGGCTACACCTTC.

The CDR3 loop reads CASSLSMGQGAVDTQYF. For the CDR3, the DNA is TGTGCCAGCAGCTTATCTATGGGACAGGGGGCGGTAGATACGCAGTATTTT. The genes are TRBV11-2 and TRBJ2-3; TRBD1 matches at 12 bases. From germline, CDR1 is SGHAT and CDR2 FQNNGV. This CDR3 comprises 17 residues. V trimming: 2 bases; J trimming: 5 bases; junction bases outside the gene matches: 8.

This chain links TRBV5-6 with TRBJ1-2; D is unclear. This CDR3 is 16 amino acids long. V shed 0 bases and J shed 4 bases, with 16 bases lying between them. Germline lookup yields CDR1 SGHDT and CDR2 YYEEEE. The CDR3 protein is CASSLEGRGRTYGYTF. The CDR3 coding sequence is TGTGCCAGCAGCTTGGAAGGACGCGGGCGTACCTATGGCTACACCTTC. Looking up the rest from reference TRBV5-6 and TRBJ1-2 gives the full variable domain: DAGVTQSPTHLIKTRGQQVTLRCSPKSGHDTVSWYQQALGQGPQFIFQYYEEEERQRGNFPDRFSGHQFPNYSSELNVNALLLGDSALYLCASSLEGRGRTYGYTFGSGTRLTVV.

As concerns this clone: The final CDR3 position lacks the conserved phenylalanine or tryptophan, pointing to a likely read error. The DNA is omitted, as the CDR3 cannot be located on it reliably, and the CDR3 follows TCRdb's listing. The rearrangement uses TRBV30 and TRBJ1-1; the table assigns TRBD1, which was not confirmed against the DNA. From its first to its last residue, the CDR3 has 13 amino acids. Germline values: CDR1 GTSNPN, CDR2 SVGIG (reference sequence). The CDR3 sequence is CAWSGTGESKLLL.